This T cell receptor beta chain was observed in a study of cytomegalovirus exposure and HLA in healthy donors. Study outcomes and limitations: V- and J-gene trimming of TCR beta was linked (in a later analysis) to a missense DCLRE1C variant.

To note about this clone: Its specificity is unknown.

V gave up 2 bases and J gave up 6 bases; unmatched junction bases: 12. Looked up from germline, CDR1 is SGHTA and CDR2 is FQGNSA. The length of the CDR3 is 16 residues. Researchers ran the PCR with 60 Vbeta and 13 Jbeta primers. Clones were read by immunoSEQ multiplex PCR, and TCRdb kept only the in-frame ones, dropping some. The sample carries 120,000 to 150,000 clones, approximately 80% recorded once. The J gene is TRBJ2-7, the V gene TRBV7-2; the match to TRBD2 covers 8 bases. Material: PBMCs. The receptor's source is a woman aged 50 to 60 in good health and CMV-seropositive. The CDR3 coding sequence is TGTGCCAGCAGCTTACGGAGCGGGGGACCATTGGGCGAGCAGTACTTC. Amino acids: CASSLRSGGPLGEQYF.